This TCR beta chain was recovered during a study of Graves' ophthalmopathy and Graves' hyperthyroidism (dated by TCRdb to the late 2010s). Study-wide context: Peripheral blood was collected at initial diagnosis, prior to any treatment. The study used TCR beta repertoire signatures to distinguish Graves' ophthalmopathy from Graves' hyperthyroidism and to predict progression to ophthalmopathy. In total, approximately 130 blood samples were TCR-sequenced: some 43 ophthalmopathy, some 75 hyperthyroidism and some 17 hyperthyroidism-to-ophthalmopathy patients. To explore V-J signatures that separate ophthalmopathy from hyperthyroidism, a discovery set of fewer than 110 patients was enrolled, consisting of approximately 44 with ophthalmopathy and 57 with stable hyperthyroidism. The independent validation cohort included under 20 hyperthyroidism patients plus 17 patients who later progressed from hyperthyroidism to ophthalmopathy. T-cell repertoires of thyroid tissue and blood were compared in over 5 hyperthyroidism patients. Once sampling was done, hyperthyroidism patients were given methimazole at a starting dose of 30 mg daily, while ophthalmopathy patients were given high-dose intravenous methylprednisolone. The 85 to 100 discovery patients were randomly split 7:3 into training and test sets.

What the work shows at the level of the full study, not this receptor alone: Sample size was not statistically predetermined, and group allocation was not concealed from the investigators. In validation, the model predicted ophthalmopathy progression with less than 71% sensitivity and roughly 72% specificity; some 13 predicted patients were CT-confirmed with GO in a median of about 6.2 months. Most expanded thyroid clonotypes with frequency above 0.001 were also detected in blood, suggesting blood repertoires may reflect the thyroid immune response. Ophthalmopathy was separated from stable hyperthyroidism by the 13-signature model with about 88% sensitivity and roughly 82% specificity in cross-validation and with 80%/75% in the test set.

With respect to this clonotype: What antigen it recognizes has not been identified. No clone much larger than this one lies a single base away; base qualities are absent.

The germline V gene provides CDR1 SGHTA and CDR2 FQGNSA. V is pared back by 2 bases and J by 6 bases, with 16 bases lying between the germline termini. The CDR3 starts with the cysteine, ends with the phenylalanine, and has 15 residues. Here the CDR3 DNA is all that survives: 45 bases in frame from base 1. Ophthalmopathy patients had moderately to severely active disease, Clinical Activity Score of at least 3, NOSPECS grade of at least 4, and disease duration under 3 months. Patients with other autoimmune diseases, uncontrolled infections, pregnancy or lactation were excluded from the study. Clinical symptoms, serum thyroxine, TRAb, thyroid ultrasound and orbital computed tomography were used for diagnosis. PBMCs were isolated from about 10 ml of fresh peripheral blood by Ficoll-Paque density gradient centrifugation. Total RNA was extracted using Trizol reagent, and RNA quality was checked on an Agilent 2100 Bioanalyzer.

For repertoire sequencing, TCR beta CDR3 regions were amplified from RNA transcripts. The first round of RT-PCR was done with HTBI primers and the Qiagen OneStep RT-PCR kit, and was followed by a second round of multiplex PCR, then size selection and purification. The libraries underwent paired-end sequencing with 100 bp reads on an Illumina HiSeq2000. As for the original processing: SOAPnuke was used for read processing, and reads with adapters, uncalled bases, a mean Phred below 15, or no exact constant-primer or identifier match were discarded. COPE v1.2.5 was used to merge the high-quality paired reads. Each unique nucleotide sequence was defined as a clonotype, and clonotypes were aligned to IMGT TRB V, D and J references with MiTCR v1.1. Analysis was restricted to V-J combinations with a frequency above 0.0001, which covered roughly 99% of repertoires. For each V-J combination, a TCR clonal expansion and chaos score was defined as the ratio of F50 clonal expansion to chaos observed in the TCRdist matrix. Features were reduced by Welch's t-statistics and random forest to approximately 12 V-J combinations, which fed a naive Bayes classifier. The Morisita-Horn index was used to measure how similar the thyroid and blood repertoires were. Clones were called with MiXCR by TCRdb after fastp trimmed the public reads at Q25, and only in-frame beta chains were retained. Each entry merges the rows of one CDR3 protein and shows their most common DNA and genes. These V and J calls rely on TCRdb rather than the paper's analysis. The sample table records some 390,000 distinct CDR3 sequences; around 16% of these occur just once. The ten top clones hold roughly 1.4% of the sample.

The receptor chain draws on TRBV7-2 and TRBJ1-2, and perhaps TRBD1 as D gene, on 5 matching bases. The receptor was derived from a woman between 18 and 30 years old with Graves' ophthalmopathy. Donor details come from another sample of the same person, matched by shared clones. Sequenced: peripheral blood. The DNA is TGTGCCAGCAGCTTAAACGCACGGGACGGGAATGGCTACACCTTC. This translates into CASSLNARDGNGYTF. Reference TRBV7-2 and TRBJ1-2 proteins supply the regions before and after the CDR3; the full variable domain is: GAGVSQSPSNKVTEKGKDVELRCDPISGHTALYWYRQSLGQGLEFLIYFQGNSAPDKSGLPSDRFSAERTGGSVSTLTIQRTQQEDSAVYLCASSLNARDGNGYTFGSGTRLTVV.